This TCR beta chain was sequenced during a study of cytomegalovirus exposure and HLA in healthy donors. The PCR contained 60 Vbeta and 13 Jbeta primers. Repertoires were generated with immunoSEQ multiplex PCR, while TCRdb's copy carries only in-frame clones and drops some. The sample yields under 75,000 clones, roughly 74% seen once. In germline, CDR1 is SGHRS, CDR2 YFSETQ. The trim removed 3 bases at V and 3 bases at J, leaving 5 bases unmatched. This CDR3 spans 14 amino acids. The sequence was obtained from a human donor in good health. The genes are TRBV5-1 and TRBJ1-1; TRBD1 matches at 7 bases. Source material: PBMCs. The CDR3 sequence is CASSYDRADTEAFF. In nucleotides, the CDR3 is TGCGCCAGCAGCTACGACAGGGCCGACACTGAAGCTTTCTTT.